Sequencing of this T cell receptor (beta chain) was carried out in a study of cytomegalovirus exposure and HLA in healthy donors. About the research overall: It was reported in a later analysis that the 90 to 150 validation repertoires used the same platform as the approximately 670 first-cohort repertoires. Study observations and caveats: TCR sequences were mostly rare, though some public TCRs occurred in many donors. In the approximately 130 validation repertoires, around 95% of cluster scores exceeded 0, per a later analysis.

Separate from the approximately 700-subject first cohort was the 120-subject validation cohort, to which the donors belonged. Points on this clone: Its antigen is as yet unknown.

Sequenced by immunoSEQ multiplex PCR; TCRdb stores in-frame clones only, minus some. The sample carries about 160,000 clones, around 85% recorded once. This TCR was recovered from a woman in her thirties in good health and CMV-seronegative. The sequencing sample was made of PBMCs.

The CDR3 sequence is CASSSVRTTEAFF. DNA of the CDR3: TGTGCCAGTAGTTCGGTCCGTACCACTGAAGCTTTCTTT. The rearrangement joins TRBV19 to TRBJ1-1; no clear D gene. CDR1 is LNHDA, CDR2 SQIVND, per germline (reference sequence). The CDR3 sequence is 13 residues long. V lost 5 bases to trimming and J lost 4 bases, with 11 bases between them.